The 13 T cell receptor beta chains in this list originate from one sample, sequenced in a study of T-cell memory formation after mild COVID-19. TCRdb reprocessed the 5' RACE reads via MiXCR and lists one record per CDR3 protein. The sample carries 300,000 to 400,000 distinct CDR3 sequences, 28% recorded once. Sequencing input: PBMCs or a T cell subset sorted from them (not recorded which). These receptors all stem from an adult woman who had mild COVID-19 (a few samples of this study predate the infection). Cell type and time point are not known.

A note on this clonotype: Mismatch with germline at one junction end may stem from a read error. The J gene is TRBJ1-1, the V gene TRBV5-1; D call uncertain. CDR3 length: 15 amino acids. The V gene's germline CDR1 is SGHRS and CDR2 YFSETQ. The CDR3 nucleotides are TGCGCCAGCGCCGAAGGTCGGAGCGGGAACACTGAAGCTTTATTT. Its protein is CASAEGRSGNTEALF.

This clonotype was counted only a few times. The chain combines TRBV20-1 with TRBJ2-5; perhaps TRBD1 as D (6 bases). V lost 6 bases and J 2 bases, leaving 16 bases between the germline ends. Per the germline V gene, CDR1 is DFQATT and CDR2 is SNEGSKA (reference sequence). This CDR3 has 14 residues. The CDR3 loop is CSAIYGTRQETQYF. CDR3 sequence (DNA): TGCAGTGCAATTTACGGGACAAGACAAGAGACCCAGTACTTC.

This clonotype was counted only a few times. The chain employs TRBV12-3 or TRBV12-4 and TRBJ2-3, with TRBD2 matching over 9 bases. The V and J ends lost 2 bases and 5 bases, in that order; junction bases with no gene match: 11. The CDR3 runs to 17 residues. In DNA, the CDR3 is TGTGCCAGCAGTTTAAGTAGCGGGGGACCTGCCGGAGATACGCAGTATTTT. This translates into CASSLSSGGPAGDTQYF.

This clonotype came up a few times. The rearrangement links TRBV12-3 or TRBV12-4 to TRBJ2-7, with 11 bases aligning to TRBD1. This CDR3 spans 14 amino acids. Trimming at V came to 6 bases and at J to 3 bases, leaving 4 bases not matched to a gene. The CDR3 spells CASRAGTGGYEQYF. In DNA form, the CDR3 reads TGTGCCAGCAGGGCCGGGACAGGGGGCTACGAGCAGTACTTC.

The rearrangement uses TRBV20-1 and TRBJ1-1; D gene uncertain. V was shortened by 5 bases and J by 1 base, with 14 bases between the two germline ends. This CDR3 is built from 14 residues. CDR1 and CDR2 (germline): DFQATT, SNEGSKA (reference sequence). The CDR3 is CSADRGLTNTEAFF. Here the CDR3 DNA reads TGCAGTGCTGACCGCGGACTGACGAACACTGAAGCTTTCTTT.

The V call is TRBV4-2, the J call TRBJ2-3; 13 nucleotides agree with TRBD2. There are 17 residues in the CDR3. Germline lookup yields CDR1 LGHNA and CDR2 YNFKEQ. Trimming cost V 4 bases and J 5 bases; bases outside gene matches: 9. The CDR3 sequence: CASSPTSGGAVGDTQYF. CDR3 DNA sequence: TGTGCCAGCAGCCCAACTAGCGGGGGGGCAGTTGGAGATACGCAGTATTTT.

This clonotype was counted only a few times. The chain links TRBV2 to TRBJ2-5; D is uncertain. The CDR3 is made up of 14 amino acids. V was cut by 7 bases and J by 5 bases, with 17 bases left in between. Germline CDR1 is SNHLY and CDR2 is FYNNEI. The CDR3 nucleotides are TGTGCCAGCACGGGCCTCACGGCGGAGGAGACCCAGTACTTC. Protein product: CASTGLTAEETQYF.

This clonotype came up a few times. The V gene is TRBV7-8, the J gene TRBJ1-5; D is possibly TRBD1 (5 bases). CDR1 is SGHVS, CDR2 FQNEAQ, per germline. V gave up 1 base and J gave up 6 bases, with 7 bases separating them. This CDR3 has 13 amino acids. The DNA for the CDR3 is TGTGCCAGCAGCTTAGGACAGACTCAGCCCCAGCATTTT. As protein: CASSLGQTQPQHF. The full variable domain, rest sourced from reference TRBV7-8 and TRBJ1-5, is GAGVSQSPRYKVAKRGQDVALRCDPISGHVSLFWYQQALGQGPEFLTYFQNEAQLDKSGLPSDRFFAERPEGSVSTLKIQRTQQEDSAVYLCASSLGQTQPQHFGDGTRLSIL.

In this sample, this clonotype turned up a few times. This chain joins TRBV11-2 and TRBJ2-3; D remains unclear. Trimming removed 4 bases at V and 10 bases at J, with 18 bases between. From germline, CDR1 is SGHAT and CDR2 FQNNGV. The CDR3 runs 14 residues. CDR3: CASSSGGSRVSQYF. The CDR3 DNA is TGTGCCAGCAGCTCCGGCGGCTCCCGGGTTTCGCAGTATTTT.

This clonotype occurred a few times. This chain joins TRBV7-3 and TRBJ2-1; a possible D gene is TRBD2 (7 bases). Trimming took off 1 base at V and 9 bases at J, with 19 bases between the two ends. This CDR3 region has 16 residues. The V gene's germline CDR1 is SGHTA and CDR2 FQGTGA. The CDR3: CASSLIFRGGGGEQFF. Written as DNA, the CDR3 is TGTGCCAGCAGCTTAATCTTTAGGGGAGGGGGAGGTGAGCAGTTCTTC.

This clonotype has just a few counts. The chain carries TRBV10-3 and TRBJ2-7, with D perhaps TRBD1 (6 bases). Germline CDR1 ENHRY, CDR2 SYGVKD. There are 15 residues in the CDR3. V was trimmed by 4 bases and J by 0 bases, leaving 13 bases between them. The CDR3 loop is CAISVNRASSYEQYF. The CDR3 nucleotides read TGTGCCATCAGTGTTAACAGGGCGAGCTCCTACGAGCAGTACTTC.

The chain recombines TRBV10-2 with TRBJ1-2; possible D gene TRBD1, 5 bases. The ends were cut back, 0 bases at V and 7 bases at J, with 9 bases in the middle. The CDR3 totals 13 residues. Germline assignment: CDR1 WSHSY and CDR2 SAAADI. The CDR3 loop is CASSESIGAGYTF. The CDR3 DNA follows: TGCGCCAGCAGTGAGTCGATAGGGGCTGGCTACACCTTC.

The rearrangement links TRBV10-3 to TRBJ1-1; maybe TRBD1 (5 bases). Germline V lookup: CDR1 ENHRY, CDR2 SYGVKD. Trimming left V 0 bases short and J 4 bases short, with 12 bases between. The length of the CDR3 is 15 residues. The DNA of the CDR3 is TGTGCCATCAGTGAGTCAATGGAGGGGTCCACTGAAGCTTTCTTT. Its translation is CAISESMEGSTEAFF.